This TCR beta chain is drawn from a study of T cell repertoires in cytomegalovirus infection. Study-wide context: The public TCR beta signatures pointed to both CMV infection and matching HLA type. Study-level findings and limits: What dominated the ex vivo response were HLA-C-restricted CMV-specific TCR beta clonotypes.

On this clonotype itself: Its target is not known.

The CDR3 extends over 12 amino acids. Germline-derived CDR1 and CDR2 are SGHAT and FQNNGV. Trimming took off 4 bases at V and 2 bases at J, with 6 bases between the two ends. TCRdb passed the reads through MiXCR, listing each CDR3 protein once. The top ten clones hold 24% of a sample with approximately 500,000 distinct CDR3 sequences, 16% of them seen once. The J gene is TRBJ2-7, the V gene TRBV11-2, with D unclear. The receptor was derived from a human donor in good health (CMV status not recorded). Some clones in this sample may be carry-over from other donors' samples. The sample consisted of CD8+ T cells from PBMCs. In DNA form, the CDR3 reads TGTGCCAGCAGCTCCGAGACCTACGAGCAGTACTTC. It specifies CASSSETYEQYF.